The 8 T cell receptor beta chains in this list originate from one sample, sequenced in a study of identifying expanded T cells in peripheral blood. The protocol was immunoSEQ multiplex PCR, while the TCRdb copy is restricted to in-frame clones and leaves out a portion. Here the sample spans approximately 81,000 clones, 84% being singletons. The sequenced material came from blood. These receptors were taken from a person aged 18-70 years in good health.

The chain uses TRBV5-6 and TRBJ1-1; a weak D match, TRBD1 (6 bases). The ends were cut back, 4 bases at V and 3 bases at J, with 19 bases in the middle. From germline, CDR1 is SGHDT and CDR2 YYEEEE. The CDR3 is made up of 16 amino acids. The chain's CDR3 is CASSLLQGEEHTEAFF. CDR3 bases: TGTGCCAGCAGCCTATTACAGGGCGAAGAGCACACTGAAGCTTTCTTT.

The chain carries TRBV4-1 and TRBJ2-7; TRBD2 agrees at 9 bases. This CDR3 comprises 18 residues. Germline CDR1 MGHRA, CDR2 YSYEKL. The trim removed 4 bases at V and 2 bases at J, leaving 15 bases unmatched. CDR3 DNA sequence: TGCGCCAGCAGCCCCTTTAAGGATAGCGGGAGTCGCACCTACGAGCAGTACTTC. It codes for CASSPFKDSGSRTYEQYF.

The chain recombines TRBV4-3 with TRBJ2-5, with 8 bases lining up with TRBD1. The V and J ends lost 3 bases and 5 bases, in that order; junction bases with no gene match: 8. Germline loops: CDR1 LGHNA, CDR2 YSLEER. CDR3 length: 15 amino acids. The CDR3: CASSHTRGLGETQYF. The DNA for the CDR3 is TGCGCCAGCAGCCATACCAGGGGGCTTGGGGAGACCCAGTACTTC.

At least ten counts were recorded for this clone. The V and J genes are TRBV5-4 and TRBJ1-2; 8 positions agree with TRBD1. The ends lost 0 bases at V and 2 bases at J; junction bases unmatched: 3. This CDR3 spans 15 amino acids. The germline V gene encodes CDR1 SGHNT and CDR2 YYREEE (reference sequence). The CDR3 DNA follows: TGTGCCAGCAGCTTGGACGGGACAGGCAACTATGGCTACACCTTC. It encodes CASSLDGTGNYGYTF.

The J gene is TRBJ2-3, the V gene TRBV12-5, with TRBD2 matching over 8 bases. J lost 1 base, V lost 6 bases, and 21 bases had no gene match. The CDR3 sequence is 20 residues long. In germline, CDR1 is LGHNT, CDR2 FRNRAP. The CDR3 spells CASGVTSEPQGGPGTDTQYF. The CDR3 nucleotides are TGTGCTAGTGGCGTGACTAGCGAGCCTCAGGGCGGGCCGGGCACAGATACGCAGTATTTT.

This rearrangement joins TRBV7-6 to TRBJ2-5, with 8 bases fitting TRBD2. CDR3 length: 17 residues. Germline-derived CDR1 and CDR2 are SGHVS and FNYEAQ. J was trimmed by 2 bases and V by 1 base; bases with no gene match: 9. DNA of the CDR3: TGTGCCAGCAGCTTAGTAGGGACTAGAGAGATACAAGAGACCCAGTACTTC. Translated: CASSLVGTREIQETQYF.

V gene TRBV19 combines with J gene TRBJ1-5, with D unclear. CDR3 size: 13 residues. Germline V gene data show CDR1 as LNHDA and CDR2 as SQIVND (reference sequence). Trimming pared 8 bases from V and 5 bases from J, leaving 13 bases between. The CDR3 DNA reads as TGTGCCAGTCACGATAATCCGGATCAGCCCCAGCATTTT. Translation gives CASHDNPDQPQHF. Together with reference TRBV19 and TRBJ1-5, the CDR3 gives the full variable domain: DGGITQSPKYLFRKEGQNVTLSCEQNLNHDAMYWYRQDPGQGLRLIYYSQIVNDFQKGDIAEGYSVSREKKESFPLTVTSAQKNPTAFYLCASHDNPDQPQHFGDGTRLSIL.

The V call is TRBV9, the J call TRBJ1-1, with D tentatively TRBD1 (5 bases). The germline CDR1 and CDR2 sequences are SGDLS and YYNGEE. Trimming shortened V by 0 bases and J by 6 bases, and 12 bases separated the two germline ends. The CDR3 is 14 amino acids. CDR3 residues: CASSVAEGRAEAFF. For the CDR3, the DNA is TGTGCCAGCAGCGTAGCTGAGGGGAGGGCTGAAGCTTTCTTT. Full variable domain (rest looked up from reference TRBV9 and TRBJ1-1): DSGVTQTPKHLITATGQRVTLRCSPRSGDLSVYWYQQSLDQGLQFLIQYYNGEERAKGNILERFSAQQFPDLHSELNLSSLELGDSALYFCASSVAEGRAEAFFGQGTRLTVV.